The 29 T cell receptor beta chains below all came from one sample that was sequenced in a study of CD8+ T cells in alopecia areata. TCR sequencing used cDNA made by reverse transcription of extracted RNA. TCRdb's copy holds only in-frame clones and misses some; the assay was immunoSEQ multiplex PCR. Of fewer than 4,500 clones in the sample, 69% were seen once. The sample's treatment: oral pan-JAK inhibitor, 5-10 mg twice daily. Researchers took lesional scalp punch biopsies and peripheral blood from people who were alopecia areata patients. This sample comprised skin, obtained at week 24, from a patient treated with tofacitinib. These receptors were collected from a human donor with alopecia areata.

The chain couples TRBV7-8 to TRBJ1-2; no reliable D call. Germline assignment: CDR1 SGHVS and CDR2 FQNEAQ. CDR3 length: 15 amino acids. Trimming removed 2 bases from V and 8 bases from J, with 18 bases in between. CDR3 DNA: TGTGCCAGCAGCTTAATGGGAACGAGGGCGCGAGGCTACACCTTC. Translating gives CASSLMGTRARGYTF.

The rearrangement joins TRBV6-5 to TRBJ2-1; D is tentatively TRBD1 or TRBD2 (7 bases each). Per the germline V gene, CDR1 is MNHEY and CDR2 is SVGAGI. This CDR3 is built from 15 residues. Trimming removed 6 bases at V and 8 bases at J, with 20 bases between. The chain's CDR3 is CASRADRARGHEQFF. In DNA, the CDR3 is TGTGCCAGCAGGGCAGACAGGGCGCGGGGGCATGAGCAGTTCTTC.

The genes are TRBV7-9 and TRBJ1-2, with D unresolved. This CDR3 is 15 amino acids long. V shed 7 bases and J shed 0 bases, with 15 bases lying between them. CDR1 and CDR2 (germline): SEHNR, FQNEAQ (reference sequence). CDR3 nucleotides: TGTGCCAGCACCACCGAGTGGGAGCCTAACTATGGCTACACCTTC. As protein: CASTTEWEPNYGYTF.

The chain links TRBV7-2 to TRBJ2-1; 10 nucleotides match TRBD2. V was pared by 5 bases and J by 4 bases, with 5 bases of the junction left unmatched. Germline loops: CDR1 SGHTA, CDR2 FQGNSA. This CDR3 has 15 amino acids. The CDR3 region has the DNA TGTGCCAGCAGCCAACTAGCGGGGCCTTACAATGAGCAGTTCTTC. It is translated as CASSQLAGPYNEQFF.

This clone was detected once. This sequence joins TRBV7-8 and TRBJ1-6, with D tentatively TRBD1 (5 bases). Trimming left V 5 bases short and J 5 bases short, with 25 bases between. From germline, CDR1 is SGHVS and CDR2 FQNEAQ. CDR3 length equals 19 residues. CDR3 coding DNA: TGTGCCAGCAGCCCTATATTCCTTAGACGCCAGACAGATAATTCACCCCTCCACTTT. The encoded protein is CASSPIFLRRQTDNSPLHF.

V gene TRBV6-5 combines with J gene TRBJ1-2; D not resolved. The CDR3 is 12 residues long. Trimming took 6 bases from V and 4 from J, leaving 9 bases between them. Germline V gene lookup returns CDR1 MNHEY and CDR2 SVGAGI. The CDR3 region is CASRRDIYGYTF. In DNA, the CDR3 is TGTGCCAGCAGGAGGGATATCTATGGCTACACCTTC.

The rearrangement joins TRBV5-1 to TRBJ2-7; TRBD2 matches 7 bases. Germline V lookup: CDR1 SGHRS, CDR2 YFSETQ. This CDR3 is built from 16 residues. V shed 0 bases and J 0 bases; nucleotides not matched to a gene: 6. In DNA form, the CDR3 reads TGCGCCAGCAGCTTGGGGTTTGGCGGGAGCTCCTACGAGCAGTACTTC. Its translation is CASSLGFGGSSYEQYF.

The chain recombines TRBV19 with TRBJ2-7, with 9 bases lining up with TRBD1. The CDR3 is 14 amino acids. The ends lost 4 bases at V and 0 bases at J; junction bases unmatched: 1. Germline lookup yields CDR1 LNHDA and CDR2 SQIVND (reference sequence). The CDR3 DNA is TGTGCCAGTAGTACGACAGGGGGCTCCTACGAGCAGTACTTC. It yields the protein CASSTTGGSYEQYF.

The J gene is TRBJ2-7, the V gene TRBV14, with 9 nucleotides matching TRBD1. V was clipped by 3 bases and J by 4 bases; unmatched bases: 7. Per germline, CDR1 SGHDN and CDR2 FVKESK. The CDR3 has 15 amino acids. The CDR3 nucleotides are TGTGCCAGCAGCCAGACAGGGGGAGGAAGTTACGAGCAGTACTTC. Residues: CASSQTGGGSYEQYF.

This rearrangement joins TRBV11-1 to TRBJ1-1; D gene uncertain. This CDR3 is built from 11 residues. Germline V CDR1 and CDR2: SGHAT, FQDESV (reference sequence). V was shortened by 3 bases and J by 7 bases, with 6 bases between the two germline ends. The chain's CDR3 is CASSFTYEAFF. CDR3 DNA sequence: TGTGCCAGCAGCTTTACCTATGAAGCTTTCTTT. The full variable domain, rest sourced from reference TRBV11-1 and TRBJ1-1, is EAEVAQSPRYKITEKSQAVAFWCDPISGHATLYWYRQILGQGPELLVQFQDESVVDDSQLPKDRFSAERLKGVDSTLKIQPAELGDSAMYLCASSFTYEAFFGQGTRLTVV.

CDR3 sequence (DNA): TGTGCCAGCAGCGTAGTTGCGGGGGGGACAGATACGCAGTATTTT. Translation: CASSVVAGGTDTQYF. This chain joins TRBV9 and TRBJ2-3; 9 nucleotides agree with TRBD2. The CDR3 consists of 15 residues. Looked up from germline, CDR1 is SGDLS and CDR2 is YYNGEE. J lost 3 bases, V lost 0 bases, and 2 bases had no gene match.

This sequence joins TRBV30 and TRBJ2-1; 8 positions agree with TRBD2. V trimming: 4 bases; J trimming: 6 bases; junction bases outside the gene matches: 11. There are 15 residues in the CDR3. Per germline, CDR1 GTSNPN and CDR2 SVGIG (reference sequence). The CDR3 coding sequence is TGTGCCTGGAAGGTTGCGGACCGGGAGGGCAATGAGCAGTTCTTC. It translates to CAWKVADREGNEQFF.

V gene TRBV7-2 combines with J gene TRBJ2-1, with 7 bases that match TRBD2. The CDR3 covers 15 residues. In germline, CDR1 is SGHTA, CDR2 FQGNSA. J lost 8 bases, V lost 2 bases, and 9 bases had no gene match. The CDR3 nucleotides read TGTGCCAGCAGCTTATCAATCAGGGAGGGGCATGAGCAGTTCTTC. As protein: CASSLSIREGHEQFF. Full variable domain (rest looked up from reference TRBV7-2 and TRBJ2-1): GAGVSQSPSNKVTEKGKDVELRCDPISGHTALYWYRQSLGQGLEFLIYFQGNSAPDKSGLPSDRFSAERTGGSVSTLTIQRTQQEDSAVYLCASSLSIREGHEQFFGPGTRLTVL.

V gene TRBV30 combines with J gene TRBJ2-6, with a tentative D call TRBD2 (6 bases). The germline V and J ends were trimmed by 4 bases and 0 bases, with 10 bases remaining between them. The CDR3 has 15 residues. The germline gives CDR1 GTSNPN, CDR2 SVGIG (reference sequence). The CDR3 DNA reads as TGTGCCTGGACTAGCGATAGCTCTGGGGCCAACGTCCTGACTTTC. It translates to CAWTSDSSGANVLTF.

As for this clone: Since the CDR3 does not end with the conserved phenylalanine or tryptophan, this likely comes from a read error. The chain links TRBV7-9 to TRBJ1-1; 8 positions match TRBD1. The CDR3 length is 18 residues. Germline trimming cut 2 bases from V and 2 bases from J; bases unmatched to any gene: 13. Germline CDR1 and CDR2: SEHNR and FQNEAQ (reference sequence). The CDR3 here is CASSLRGTGIRDNTEAFL. The DNA of the CDR3 is TGTGCCAGCAGCTTAAGAGGGACAGGTATCAGAGACAACACTGAAGCTTTCCTT.

The rearrangement uses TRBV14 and TRBJ2-3; possible D gene TRBD2, 5 bases. The CDR3 length is 14 residues. Germline V gives CDR1 SGHDN, CDR2 FVKESK. Trimming removed 1 base from V and 5 bases from J, with 10 bases in between. This CDR3 reads CASSQARDRDTQYF. The CDR3 DNA follows: TGTGCCAGCAGCCAAGCCCGGGATCGAGATACGCAGTATTTT.

This clone was observed a few times. The chain employs TRBV27 and TRBJ1-2, with 9 bases aligning to TRBD1. After removal of 5 bases from V and 3 bases from J, the junction contained 7 bases not matched to a gene. Germline CDR1 MNHEY, CDR2 SMNVEV (reference sequence). The CDR3 contains 15 residues. CDR3 residues: CASSTTGGGHYGYTF. In DNA form, the CDR3 reads TGTGCCAGCAGTACTACAGGGGGCGGCCACTATGGCTACACCTTC.

This sequence joins TRBV14 and TRBJ1-2; D perhaps matches TRBD1 (6 bases). V was cut by 0 bases and J by 5 bases, with 16 bases left in between. CDR1 and CDR2 (germline): SGHDN, FVKESK. The length of the CDR3 is 16 residues. Here the CDR3 DNA reads TGTGCCAGCAGCCAAGAGGGACACTCCGCGCATTATGGCTACACCTTC. Protein: CASSQEGHSAHYGYTF. Using reference TRBV14 and TRBJ1-2 for the parts outside the CDR3, the full variable domain is EAGVTQFPSHSVIEKGQTVTLRCDPISGHDNLYWYRRVMGKEIKFLLHFVKESKQDESGMPNNRFLAERTGGTYSTLKVQPAELEDSGVYFCASSQEGHSAHYGYTFGSGTRLTVV.

The rearrangement links TRBV7-6 to TRBJ1-2; D is possibly TRBD1 (5 bases). The CDR3 covers 13 residues. Looked up from germline, CDR1 is SGHVS and CDR2 is FNYEAQ. Trimming pared 5 bases from V and 10 bases from J, leaving 17 bases between. CDR3 DNA sequence: TGTGCCAGCAGCCGGGACGGACGGTCGGACTACACCTTC. Its protein is CASSRDGRSDYTF.

The chain combines TRBV29-1 with TRBJ2-5, with D possibly matching TRBD1 (5 bases). There are 13 residues in the CDR3. V shed 3 bases and J shed 5 bases, with 13 bases lying between them. The V gene's germline CDR1 is SQVTM and CDR2 ANQGSEA. The CDR3 bases are TGCAGCGTTGAGGCCAGGGTGGATGAGACCCAGTACTTC. Protein product: CSVEARVDETQYF. The full variable domain, its missing parts supplied by reference TRBV29-1 and TRBJ2-5, is SAVISQKPSRDICQRGTSLTIQCQVDSQVTMMFWYRQQPGQSLTLIATANQGSEATYESGFVIDKFPISRPNLTFSTLTVSNMSPEDSSIYLCSVEARVDETQYFGPGTRLLVL.

The chain has TRBV7-3 and TRBJ2-2; TRBD1 might be the D (6 bases). The CDR3 contains 16 residues. Trimming left V 2 bases short and J 3 bases short, with 13 bases between. In germline, CDR1 is SGHTA, CDR2 FQGTGA. CDR3: CASSLFAGVDTGELFF. In DNA, the CDR3 is TGTGCCAGCAGCTTATTCGCAGGGGTCGACACCGGGGAGCTGTTTTTT.

The DNA of the CDR3 is TGCGCCAGCAGCGAGACAGGATTTGGGGGGGCTGAAGCTTTCTTT. Amino acid sequence: CASSETGFGGAEAFF. The chain recombines TRBV5-1 with TRBJ1-1; D might be TRBD1 (6 bases). The germline CDR1 and CDR2 sequences are SGHRS and YFSETQ. This CDR3 has 15 residues. V gave up 4 bases and J gave up 6 bases, with 19 bases separating them.

The genes are TRBV5-1 and TRBJ1-2; D possibly corresponds to TRBD1 (5 bases). CDR1 and CDR2 (germline): SGHRS, YFSETQ. The CDR3 sequence is 13 residues long. Trimming pared 0 bases from V and 4 bases from J, leaving 7 bases between. CDR3 region: CASSLERGYGYTF. The CDR3, as DNA: TGCGCCAGCAGCTTGGAAAGGGGCTATGGCTACACCTTC.

This rearrangement joins TRBV14 to TRBJ1-2; D may be TRBD1 (6 bases). Germline values: CDR1 SGHDN, CDR2 FVKESK. CDR3 size: 16 residues. The V end was cut by 0 bases, the J end by 8 bases, with 19 bases between. DNA for the CDR3: TGTGCCAGCAGCCAAGAACAGTGGGGGGGCCTAGGAGGCTACACCTTC. It is translated as CASSQEQWGGLGGYTF.

This clone has just a few counts. The gene calls are TRBV11-2 and TRBJ2-7; 8 positions match TRBD1. The V gene end was trimmed by 5 bases and the J gene end by 4 bases; junction bases not matched to a gene: 19. The length of the CDR3 is 18 residues. Germline CDR1 reads SGHAT; CDR2 reads FQNNGV. As DNA, the CDR3 is TGTGCCAGCAGCATTTACGGATCTGGCAGGGGGCGGTCATACGAGCAGTACTTC. Protein: CASSIYGSGRGRSYEQYF. Together with reference TRBV11-2 and TRBJ2-7, the CDR3 gives the full variable domain: EAGVAQSPRYKIIEKRQSVAFWCNPISGHATLYWYQQILGQGPKLLIQFQNNGVVDDSQLPKDRFSAERLKGVDSTLKIQPAKLEDSAVYLCASSIYGSGRGRSYEQYFGPGTRLTVT.

This sequence joins TRBV7-2 and TRBJ2-1; D ambiguous. Trimming took 3 bases from V and 7 from J, leaving 7 bases between them. The CDR3 is made up of 12 amino acids. The V gene's germline CDR1 is SGHTA and CDR2 FQGNSA. The DNA for the CDR3 is TGTGCCAGCAGCTTCGGGTGGAATGAGCAGTTCTTC. This gives the protein CASSFGWNEQFF.

This chain links TRBV7-2 with TRBJ2-1; TRBD2 matches at 10 bases. This CDR3 is built from 18 residues. Germline CDR1 and CDR2: SGHTA and FQGNSA. J was trimmed by 3 bases and V by 4 bases; bases with no gene match: 12. CDR3: CASSSNLLAGGGYNEQFF. DNA of the CDR3: TGTGCCAGCAGCTCCAACCTTTTAGCGGGGGGCGGCTACAATGAGCAGTTCTTC.

This clone was seen more than once but under ten times. The chain carries TRBV11-2 and TRBJ2-3; D is unclear. The V end lost 5 bases, the J end lost 6 bases, and 9 bases lay between the germline ends. The CDR3 is made up of 12 amino acids. Germline loops: CDR1 SGHAT, CDR2 FQNNGV. CDR3 residues: CASSEDWDTQYF. CDR3 in DNA: TGTGCCAGCAGCGAGGATTGGGATACGCAGTATTTT.

The chain employs TRBV7-2 and TRBJ1-2, with 12 bases fitting TRBD1. Germline V gives CDR1 SGHTA, CDR2 FQGNSA. The CDR3 spans 13 residues. V lost 6 bases and J lost 8; bases outside the gene matches: 4. The CDR3 reads CASSTGTGGGYTF. CDR3 sequence (DNA): TGTGCCAGCAGTACCGGGACAGGGGGCGGCTACACCTTC. Full variable domain (outside the CDR3, taken from reference TRBV7-2 and TRBJ1-2): GAGVSQSPSNKVTEKGKDVELRCDPISGHTALYWYRQSLGQGLEFLIYFQGNSAPDKSGLPSDRFSAERTGGSVSTLTIQRTQQEDSAVYLCASSTGTGGGYTFGSGTRLTVV.